This TCR beta chain appears in the sequencing data of a study of blood T cell repertoires in COVID-19. The wider study: COVID-19 samples, acute and convalescent, were from the United States, Italy and Spain. PBMCs, B-cell-depleted T cells, or T cells were the source of the cDNA or gDNA that made up the material.

The length of the CDR3 is 13 residues. Germline CDR1 reads LNHDA; CDR2 reads SQIVND (reference sequence). Trimming removed 5 bases at V and 0 bases at J, with 7 bases between. Source study methods: Amplifying reference gene primers gave estimates of nucleated cell counts. Here immunoSEQ multiplex PCR was the method, and the copy in TCRdb shows in-frame clones only, minus some. The D gene and trimming were derived from the DNA, and the V and J assignments and clone size from that table. The top ten clones hold 1.5% to 2% of a sample with about 36,000 clones, under 90% of them seen once. The Seattle patients joined while their infection was active and were tracked longitudinally afterward.

The TCR was taken from a man aged 55 to 70 with COVID-19, enrolled during active disease. The source material was peripheral blood. The rearrangement joins TRBV19 to TRBJ1-1, with D tentatively TRBD1 (5 bases). The CDR3 DNA reads as TGTGCCAGTAGTGTGACAGTGAACACTGAAGCTTTCTTT. Translation: CASSVTVNTEAFF.